What follows is one T cell receptor beta chain and its context. These data originate in a study of response to subunit inactivated influenza vaccine. Losses at the gene ends were 0 bases for V and 5 bases for J; bases not matched to a gene: 5. The CDR3 is made up of 15 amino acids. Germline loops: CDR1 MNHEY, CDR2 SVGAGI. TCRdb ran MiXCR on the RT-PCR reads and lists one entry per CDR3 protein. The data show about 700,000 distinct CDR3 sequences, with about 14% seen just once and around 7% held by the top ten. This clonotype was obtained from a man in his forties or fifties who received an inactivated influenza vaccine. Sequencing was performed on PBMCs from blood, taken roughly 15 days before vaccination. The gene calls are TRBV6-5 and TRBJ2-7; 9 nucleotides agree with TRBD1. The CDR3 sequence: CASSYSYRGRNEQYF. DNA of the CDR3: TGTGCCAGCAGTTACTCATACAGGGGGCGGAACGAGCAGTACTTC.